The next 26 T cell receptor beta chains were all read from a single sample in a study of shared clonotypes between healthy human individuals. The protocol was immunoSEQ multiplex PCR, while the TCRdb copy is restricted to in-frame clones and leaves out a portion. Among roughly 2 million clones, around 95% were seen once, and the ten largest hold less than 0.15%. Sequencing was performed on naive CD4+ T cells sorted from blood. This sample's subset: CD45RA+ positively selected. The receptors shown here come from a man aged 18 to 30 in good health.

The chain employs TRBV5-4 and TRBJ1-4; TRBD1 might be the D (5 bases). The CDR3 runs to 16 residues. Deletions cut 1 base from V and 7 bases from J, with 17 bases between. CDR1 and CDR2 (germline): SGHNT, YYREEE (reference sequence). The CDR3 DNA follows: TGTGCCAGCAGCTTGCTCCTCGGGGGTGGAAGTGAAAAACTGTTTTTT. It specifies CASSLLLGGGSEKLFF.

This clone was counted a single time. The chain couples TRBV5-5 to TRBJ2-2; D gene ambiguous. The CDR3 has 15 amino acids. V was clipped by 0 bases and J by 0 bases, with 6 bases between them. Germline V CDR1 and CDR2: SGHKS, YYEKEE (reference sequence). CDR3 amino acids: CASSLVQSNTGELFF. CDR3 DNA sequence: TGTGCCAGCAGCTTGGTTCAGTCGAACACCGGGGAGCTGTTTTTT. Combining the CDR3 with reference TRBV5-5 and TRBJ2-2 gives the whole variable domain DAGVTQSPTHLIKTRGQQVTLRCSPISGHKSVSWYQQVLGQGPQFIFQYYEKEERGRGNFPDRFSARQFPNYSSELNVNALLLGDSALYLCASSLVQSNTGELFFGEGSRLTVL.

This chain connects TRBV30 to TRBJ2-7; 8 bases line up with TRBD1. Germline V lookup: CDR1 GTSNPN, CDR2 SVGIG (reference sequence). J gave up 2 bases and V 4 bases, and 4 bases lay outside the gene matches. CDR3 length: 13 amino acids. The chain's CDR3 is CAWTRGPPYEQYF. The CDR3 DNA reads TGTGCCTGGACCAGGGGGCCGCCCTACGAGCAGTACTTC. The entire variable domain, with the rest obtained from reference TRBV30 and TRBJ2-7, is as follows: SQTIHQWPATLVQPVGSPLSLECTVEGTSNPNLYWYRQAAGRGLQLLFYSVGIGQISSEVPQNLSASRPQDRQFILSSKKLLLSDSGFYLCAWTRGPPYEQYFGPGTRLTVT.

The gene calls are TRBV2 and TRBJ2-2, with D possibly being TRBD1 (5 bases). CDR3 length: 13 residues. Looked up from germline, CDR1 is SNHLY and CDR2 is FYNNEI. Here the CDR3 DNA reads TGTGCAGACAGAGCAGAGAACACCGGGGAGCTGTTTTTT. This codes for CADRAENTGELFF.

The chain has TRBV28 and TRBJ1-5, with a weak D call TRBD1 (5 bases). The germline V gene encodes CDR1 MDHEN and CDR2 SYDVKM. Trimming cost V 2 bases and J 7 bases, with 15 bases left between them. The CDR3 sequence is 15 residues long. CDR3 coding DNA: TGTGCCAGCAGTTTAAGGGTGAGGGACCGGCAGCCCCAGCATTTT. Protein sequence: CASSLRVRDRQPQHF.

In regard to this clone: Other DNA sequences in this sample translate to the same CDR3. The genes are TRBV29-1 and TRBJ2-7; no reliable D call. V lost 3 bases and J lost 3, with 9 bases in between. Germline CDR1 is SQVTM and CDR2 is ANQGSEA. The CDR3 is made up of 12 amino acids. The CDR3 coding sequence is TGCAGCGTTGAGGGTACAGACTACGAGCAGTACTTC. As protein: CSVEGTDYEQYF.

The table lists this clone with a count of one. The chain uses TRBV7-2 and TRBJ2-2; D unresolved. V was shortened by 4 bases and J by 9 bases, with 9 bases between the two germline ends. This CDR3 spans 12 amino acids. Germline lookup yields CDR1 SGHTA and CDR2 FQGNSA. The CDR3 DNA sequence: TGTGCCAGCAGCTACAGTCGCCGGGAGCTGTTTTTT. It specifies CASSYSRRELFF. Full variable domain (missing parts from reference TRBV7-2 and TRBJ2-2): GAGVSQSPSNKVTEKGKDVELRCDPISGHTALYWYRQSLGQGLEFLIYFQGNSAPDKSGLPSDRFSAERTGGSVSTLTIQRTQQEDSAVYLCASSYSRRELFFGEGSRLTVL.

The chain couples TRBV29-1 to TRBJ2-2; 9 bases match TRBD2. J was trimmed by 4 bases and V by 0 bases; bases with no gene match: 3. Germline loops: CDR1 SQVTM, CDR2 ANQGSEA. This CDR3 spans 15 amino acids. CDR3 bases: TGCAGCGTTGAAGATAGCGGGGGAGTCACCGGGGAGCTGTTTTTT. Its protein is CSVEDSGGVTGELFF.

This sequence joins TRBV10-3 and TRBJ2-2; 9 bases align to TRBD1. The trim removed 5 bases at V and 7 bases at J, leaving 8 bases unmatched. This CDR3 is built from 15 residues. In germline, CDR1 is ENHRY, CDR2 SYGVKD. The CDR3 DNA follows: TGTGCCATCAGTTCCGGGACAGGGAGTGTCGGGGAGCTGTTTTTT. It yields the protein CAISSGTGSVGELFF.

For the CDR3, the DNA is TGCAGCGTGGGACAGGGGGTGGATCAGCCCCAGCATTTT. Its translation: CSVGQGVDQPQHF. The chain combines TRBV29-1 with TRBJ1-5; 11 positions match TRBD1. Per germline, CDR1 SQVTM and CDR2 ANQGSEA. CDR3 length: 13 residues. The trim removed 6 bases at V and 5 bases at J, leaving 3 bases unmatched.

As regards this clone: The sample carries other DNA sequences with the same CDR3. The chain recombines TRBV5-6 with TRBJ2-2; D uncertain. CDR1 SGHDT and CDR2 YYEEEE come from the germline V gene. The V and J ends lost 0 bases and 4 bases respectively, with 4 bases between them. The CDR3 is 13 residues long. Here the CDR3 DNA reads TGTGCCAGCAGCTTGGCCCTCACCGGGGAGCTGTTTTTT. Its protein product is CASSLALTGELFF. Full variable domain (outside the CDR3, taken from reference TRBV5-6 and TRBJ2-2): DAGVTQSPTHLIKTRGQQVTLRCSPKSGHDTVSWYQQALGQGPQFIFQYYEEEERQRGNFPDRFSGHQFPNYSSELNVNALLLGDSALYLCASSLALTGELFFGEGSRLTVL.

The chain recombines TRBV28 with TRBJ1-4; D uncertain. The CDR3 extends over 16 amino acids. Trimming shortened V by 5 bases and J by 0 bases, and 13 bases separated the two germline ends. Germline V gene data show CDR1 as MDHEN and CDR2 as SYDVKM. CDR3 sequence: CASSLDHSATNEKLFF. DNA of the CDR3: TGTGCCAGCAGTCTCGACCACAGTGCAACTAATGAAAAACTGTTTTTT. Complete variable domain (other parts from reference TRBV28 and TRBJ1-4): DVKVTQSSRYLVKRTGEKVFLECVQDMDHENMFWYRQDPGLGLRLIYFSYDVKMKEKGDIPEGYSVSREKKERFSLILESASTNQTSMYLCASSLDHSATNEKLFFGSGTQLSVL.

The V and J genes are TRBV5-4 and TRBJ1-4; a possible D gene is TRBD1 (6 bases). CDR1 is SGHNT, CDR2 YYREEE, per germline (reference sequence). Trimming stripped 5 bases from V and 7 bases from J, with 18 bases between. The CDR3 has 15 residues. Here the CDR3 reads CASSKNQGIGEKLFF. The CDR3 nucleotides read TGTGCCAGCAGTAAAAACCAGGGGATCGGTGAAAAACTGTTTTTT.

This chain links TRBV25-1 with TRBJ2-3; 9 bases agree with TRBD2. In germline, CDR1 is MGHDK, CDR2 SYGVNS. The CDR3 loop spans 18 amino acids. The ends lost 2 bases at V and 5 bases at J; junction bases unmatched: 14. The CDR3 DNA is TGTGCCAGCAGTGAAGGTCGATGGGCTAGCGGGAAGGTAGATACGCAGTATTTT. Translated: CASSEGRWASGKVDTQYF.

On this clone itself: Additional DNA sequences in this sample encode the identical CDR3. This sequence joins TRBV10-3 and TRBJ2-5; D might be TRBD2 (6 bases). Germline CDR1 is ENHRY and CDR2 is SYGVKD. V lost 0 bases, J lost 5 bases, and 13 bases lay in between. This CDR3 region has 15 residues. The DNA of the CDR3 is TGTGCCATCAGTGAGTCTGGAGGGGCGGGGGAGACCCAGTACTTC. Translation: CAISESGGAGETQYF.

The V and J genes are TRBV19 and TRBJ2-5, with 12 bases matching TRBD1. Germline V gives CDR1 LNHDA, CDR2 SQIVND (reference sequence). The CDR3 totals 13 residues. Unmatched junction bases numbered 5, after V lost 10 bases and J lost 5 bases. The CDR3 loop reads CATGTGGRETQYF. For the CDR3, the DNA is TGTGCCACAGGGACAGGGGGCCGGGAGACCCAGTACTTC.

This sequence joins TRBV5-4 and TRBJ2-2; D not certain. This CDR3 has 11 residues. Germline V gives CDR1 SGHNT, CDR2 YYREEE (reference sequence). In nucleotides, the CDR3 is TGTGCTTTCACAAGGGCCGGGGAGCTGTTTTTT. Protein sequence: CAFTRAGELFF.

In nucleotides, the CDR3 is TGCAGCGTTCGCCGGGACAGCAAGAACACTGAAGCTTTCTTT. Its translation: CSVRRDSKNTEAFF. V and J are TRBV29-1 and TRBJ1-1; the match to TRBD1 covers 7 bases. This CDR3 has 14 amino acids. CDR1 SQVTM and CDR2 ANQGSEA come from the germline V gene. Unmatched junction bases numbered 7, after V lost 5 bases and J lost 1 base. The full variable domain, in which reference TRBV29-1 and TRBJ1-1 provide the parts outside the CDR3, is SAVISQKPSRDICQRGTSLTIQCQVDSQVTMMFWYRQQPGQSLTLIATANQGSEATYESGFVIDKFPISRPNLTFSTLTVSNMSPEDSSIYLCSVRRDSKNTEAFFGQGTRLTVV.

This chain connects TRBV5-6 to TRBJ2-1, with D unclear. The germline V gene has CDR1 SGHDT and CDR2 YYEEEE. The CDR3 spans 15 residues. Trimming removed 4 bases at V and 0 bases at J, with 11 bases between. The CDR3 DNA is TGTGCCAGCAGCCTCGTCAAAATCTCCTACAATGAGCAGTTCTTC. It codes for CASSLVKISYNEQFF. Full variable domain (remainder filled in from reference TRBV5-6 and TRBJ2-1): DAGVTQSPTHLIKTRGQQVTLRCSPKSGHDTVSWYQQALGQGPQFIFQYYEEEERQRGNFPDRFSGHQFPNYSSELNVNALLLGDSALYLCASSLVKISYNEQFFGPGTRLTVL.

The chain is built from TRBV29-1 and TRBJ2-1, with a tentative D call TRBD1 (5 bases). Germline loops: CDR1 SQVTM, CDR2 ANQGSEA. V shed 0 bases and J shed 3 bases, with 15 bases lying between them. The length of the CDR3 is 16 residues. The CDR3 DNA is TGCAGCGTTGAAGATGGAGCAGGGTGGTTCTACAATGAGCAGTTCTTC. This encodes CSVEDGAGWFYNEQFF.

In its sample, this clone was seen once. The V and J genes are TRBV27 and TRBJ2-5; 9 nucleotides match TRBD1. This CDR3 is built from 16 residues. V was clipped by 3 bases and J by 4 bases; unmatched bases: 9. Germline loops: CDR1 MNHEY, CDR2 SMNVEV (reference sequence). The CDR3, as DNA: TGTGCCAGCAGTTTGTCCGGGACAGGGTTAGGAGAGACCCAGTACTTC. This translates into CASSLSGTGLGETQYF.

V usage is TRBV9 and J usage is TRBJ1-6; D unresolved. Germline CDR1 is SGDLS and CDR2 is YYNGEE. The ends were cut back, 4 bases at V and 7 bases at J, with 9 bases in the middle. This CDR3 region has 13 residues. The CDR3 loop is CASSLAGNSPLHF. The CDR3 bases are TGTGCCAGCAGCCTAGCGGGGAATTCACCCCTCCACTTT.

The V and J genes are TRBV19 and TRBJ2-1; tentative D call: TRBD2 (6 bases). Germline lookup yields CDR1 LNHDA and CDR2 SQIVND (reference sequence). This CDR3 has 15 amino acids. V lost 7 bases, J lost 5 bases, and 18 bases lay in between. CDR3 amino acids: CASTDPGGTNNEQFF. CDR3 coding DNA: TGTGCCAGTACCGACCCAGGCGGGACCAACAATGAGCAGTTCTTC.

In its sample, this clone was seen once. The chain couples TRBV10-3 to TRBJ2-1; D may match TRBD1 or TRBD2 (5 bases each). Germline lookup yields CDR1 ENHRY and CDR2 SYGVKD. The length of the CDR3 is 15 residues. Trimming pared 6 bases from V and 6 bases from J, leaving 18 bases between. The CDR3 spells CAISPGLSRVNEQFF. CDR3 nucleotide sequence: TGTGCCATCAGCCCCGGACTCTCCAGGGTCAATGAGCAGTTCTTC.

This rearrangement joins TRBV9 to TRBJ2-4, with D possibly being TRBD1 or TRBD2 (5 bases each). Deletions cut 4 bases from V and 5 bases from J, with 10 bases between. This CDR3 has 13 residues. Per germline, CDR1 SGDLS and CDR2 YYNGEE. CDR3 nucleotides: TGTGCCAGCAGCCGGGGCAGTGAAAACATTCAGTACTTC. Protein product: CASSRGSENIQYF.

The J gene is TRBJ1-2, the V gene TRBV2, with a tentative D call TRBD1 (5 bases). Germline V gene sequence: CDR1 SNHLY, CDR2 FYNNEI. This CDR3 has 12 residues. V lost 4 bases and J 7 bases, leaving 10 bases between the germline ends. CDR3 sequence (DNA): TGTGCCAGCAGTGGGGGGTCCTCTGGCTACACCTTC. Translation gives CASSGGSSGYTF.